The T cell receptor beta chain described here comes from a study of blood T cell repertoires in COVID-19. Study in general: From the United States, Italy and Spain came samples of acute and convalescent COVID-19. The cDNA or gDNA used as material had been derived from T cells, B-cell-depleted T cells, or PBMCs.

The CDR3 contains 13 residues. Trimming removed 3 bases from V and 9 bases from J, with 12 bases in between. Germline assignment: CDR1 MRHNA and CDR2 SNTAGT. In the study's own analysis: Estimation of nucleated cell counts relied on the amplification of reference gene primers. Method: immunoSEQ multiplex PCR; TCRdb's copy keeps in-frame clones and lacks some. V and J calls and clone size come straight from that table; D and trimming were deduced from the DNA. The table records around 300,000 clones, 75% to 90% of them present only once. The V gene is TRBV6-4, the J gene TRBJ1-5, with D tentatively TRBD1 (5 bases). The sequence derives from a man aged 18 to 30 with active or convalescent COVID-19. The sample comprised peripheral blood. The CDR3 coding sequence is TGTGCCAGCAGTGAGGCGCCGGGGGGGCCCCAGCATTTT. Amino acid sequence: CASSEAPGGPQHF.